Listed below are T cell receptor beta chains from one sample, sequenced in a study of CD4 T cells in relation to SARS-CoV-2 and coronaviruses. Generated by immunoSEQ multiplex PCR, the TCRdb table keeps only in-frame clones and is missing some. Counted here are tens of thousands of clones, about 91% occurring once; the ten biggest clones make up roughly 0.37%. Material: naive CD4+ T cells from PBMCs. The source of these receptors is an adult with COVID-19. Each CDR3 is given with its conserved first and last residue. Each record gives: clone size, J gene, V gene, D gene, CDR3 DNA, CDR3 protein. The D gene is left open where the match is weak. Not every row has a clone size; where given, it reads once, few, many or a size class.

>.|TRBJ2-1|TRBV7-6|TRBD2
TGTGCCAGCAGCTTCAGGACTAGCGGAGCCTACAATGAGCAGTTCTTC
CASSFRTSGAYNEQFF
>.|TRBJ2-7|TRBV28|.
TGTGCCAGCACGTCCCCAATGGGAAACTACGAGCAGTACTTC
CASTSPMGNYEQYF
>.|TRBJ1-4|TRBV6-5|.
TGTGCCAGCAGGGACAGTTTCAGTGAAAAACTGTTTTTT
CASRDSFSEKLFF
>.|TRBJ2-1|TRBV7-3|TRBD2
TGTGCCAGCAGCTTAATGCGCAGCGGGAGTGTTCATGAGCAGTTCTTC
CASSLMRSGSVHEQFF
>.|TRBJ2-2|TRBV27|TRBD2
TGTGCCAGCAGGATTAGCGGGCCGGCCGGGGAGCTGTTTTTT
CASRISGPAGELFF
>.|TRBJ2-5|TRBV18|.
TGTGCCAGCTCACCACCGGCCCAAGAGACCCAGTACTTC
CASSPPAQETQYF
>.|TRBJ1-6|TRBV7-9|TRBD1
TGTGCCAGCAGCTCTACACGACAGGGGGTTTCACCCCTCCACTTT
CASSSTRQGVSPLHF
>.|TRBJ1-1|TRBV10-3|TRBD1
TGTGCCATCAGTGGGACAGGGAACACTGAAGCTTTCTTT
CAISGTGNTEAFF
>.|TRBJ2-7|TRBV5-1|TRBD1
TGCGCCAGCAGCTCCGACCCTACCGGGACAGGGGGCAATCGAATCTACGAGCAGTACTTC
CASSSDPTGTGGNRIYEQYF
>.|TRBJ2-1|TRBV5-5|.
TGTGCCAGCAGCTTCCGGGGCGAGCAGTTCTTC
CASSFRGEQFF
>.|TRBJ2-7|TRBV3-1/TRBV3-2|.
TGTGCCAGCAGCCCGTCACTTGGCGCGCGGCATCACGAGCAGTACTTC
CASSPSLGARHHEQYF
>.|TRBJ2-3|TRBV25-1|TRBD2
TGTGCCAGCAGTGAAGTGGGAGGGGGCACAGATACGCAGTATTTT
CASSEVGGGTDTQYF
>.|TRBJ2-5|TRBV7-9|.
TGTGCCAGCAGCTCCCCAGGGCGGGGAGAGACCCAGTACTTC
CASSSPGRGETQYF
>.|TRBJ1-1|TRBV18|.
TGTGCCAGCTCAGGCAGCACGGACACTGAAGCTTTCTTT
CASSGSTDTEAFF
>.|TRBJ2-3|TRBV10-3|TRBD1
TGTGCCATCAGGGGACAGACCACAGATACGCAGTATTTT
CAIRGQTTDTQYF
>once|TRBJ1-1|TRBV10-2|.
TGCGCCAGCAGAACCGGGACTGCGAACACTGAAGCTTTCTTT
CASRTGTANTEAFF
>.|TRBJ2-5|TRBV7-6|.
TGTGCCAGCAGCTTAAGGTTCGCTAGCATGGAGACCCAGTACTTC
CASSLRFASMETQYF
>.|TRBJ2-2|TRBV24-1|TRBD1
TGTGCCACCAGTGATTCGCCGGGACAGGGCTCCGGGGAGCTGTTTTTT
CATSDSPGQGSGELFF
>.|TRBJ2-4|TRBV3-1/TRBV3-2|.
TGTGCCAGCAGCCAAGGTCGGCCAGCACTAGCCAAAAACATTCAGTACTTC
CASSQGRPALAKNIQYF
>.|TRBJ2-1|TRBV15|TRBD2
TGTGCCACCAGCAGAGCTAGCGGGTTAAGCTACAATGAGCAGTTCTTC
CATSRASGLSYNEQFF
>.|TRBJ1-5|TRBV7-9|.
TGTGCCAGCAGCTTAGCCATAAACCAGCCCCAGCATTTT
CASSLAINQPQHF
>.|TRBJ2-3|TRBV24-1|TRBD2
TGTGCCACCAGTGATAGGGGGACTAGCGCGCGCACAGATACGCAGTATTTT
CATSDRGTSARTDTQYF
>.|TRBJ1-2|TRBV28|TRBD1
TGTGCCAGCAGTTCGGGACAGGCGTACTATGGCTACACCTTC
CASSSGQAYYGYTF
>.|TRBJ2-7|TRBV18|TRBD1
TGTGCCAGCTCACCGGGACGGACAGGCGAGCAGTACTTC
CASSPGRTGEQYF
>.|TRBJ2-7|TRBV28|.
TGTGCCAGCAGTCAGGGACAGACGTGGGAGGACTTC
CASSQGQTWEDF
>.|TRBJ2-2|TRBV27|TRBD1
TGTGCCAGCAGTCCCGGACAGGGACTCACCGGGGAGCTGTTTTTT
CASSPGQGLTGELFF
>few|TRBJ1-6|TRBV10-3|.
TGTGCCATCAGTGAGAAGAGGAATAATTCACCCCTCCACTTT
CAISEKRNNSPLHF
>.|TRBJ2-2|TRBV11-3|.
TGTGCCAGCAGCTTAATGGGGCTAGCAGCCGCGAACACCGGGGAGCTGTTTTTT
CASSLMGLAAANTGELFF
>.|TRBJ2-7|TRBV27|.
TGTGCCAGCAGTTCCCTGTCTCAGGGGTACGAGCAGTACTTC
CASSSLSQGYEQYF
>.|TRBJ2-7|TRBV29-1|.
TGCAGCGTTGAAACACGGAGATTC
CSVETRRF
>.|TRBJ1-2|TRBV7-2|.
TGTGCCAGCAGCCCAGGGGCAGGGTATGGCTACACCTTC
CASSPGAGYGYTF
>once|TRBJ1-4|TRBV5-6|TRBD1
TGTGCCAGCAGCTTCGGGACAGTTGAAAAACTGTTTTTT
CASSFGTVEKLFF
>.|TRBJ2-2|TRBV7-3|.
TGTGCCAGCAGCTTAGGCAGGGGCACCTCGGGCGGGGAGCTGTTTTTT
CASSLGRGTSGGELFF
>.|TRBJ2-7|TRBV15|.
TGTGCCACCAGCAGCGGCAGGGTCCACGAGCAGTACTTC
CATSSGRVHEQYF
>.|TRBJ1-1|TRBV7-8|.
TGTGCCAGCAGCTTGGTAACAGAAAACACTGAAGCTTTCTTT
CASSLVTENTEAFF
>.|TRBJ2-7|TRBV5-5|.
TGTGCCAGCAGCTTGTACCTAACCTACGAGCAGTACTTC
CASSLYLTYEQYF
>.|TRBJ2-7|TRBV5-1|.
TGCACCAGCAGCGTGGAGACCATTGGCAGGTGGGCCTACGAGCAGTACTTC
CTSSVETIGRWAYEQYF
>.|TRBJ2-3|TRBV27|.
TGTGCCAGCAGTAGGAGACAGGTCCACGCAGATACGCAGTATTTT
CASSRRQVHADTQYF
>.|TRBJ2-2|TRBV7-2|TRBD2
TGTGCCAGCAGCCCAGGACTAGCGCGAACCGGGGAGCTGTTTTTT
CASSPGLARTGELFF
>.|TRBJ1-3|TRBV28|.
TGTGCCAGCAGCCCGACCACCCGCTCTGGAAACACCATATATTTT
CASSPTTRSGNTIYF
>.|TRBJ2-1|TRBV4-1|TRBD2
TGCGCCAGCAGCCAAGGTGGGGGGACTAGCTTTCATGAGCAGTTCTTC
CASSQGGGTSFHEQFF
>.|TRBJ2-3|TRBV5-1|.
TGCGCCAGCGGCGATAGCGTAACAGATACGCAGTATTTT
CASGDSVTDTQYF
>.|TRBJ1-2|TRBV6-2/TRBV6-3|.
TGTGCCAGCAGTAAGACGGACCATTATAACTATGGCTACACCTTC
CASSKTDHYNYGYTF
>.|TRBJ1-4|TRBV6-6|.
TGTGCCAGCAAATCAGGGGTTAGTGAAAAACTGTTTTTT
CASKSGVSEKLFF
>.|TRBJ2-2|TRBV3-1/TRBV3-2|.
TGTGCCAGCAGCTACGGGACAAAGATAACCGGGGAGCTGTTTTTT
CASSYGTKITGELFF
>.|TRBJ2-7|TRBV9|TRBD2
TGTGCCAGCAGCACCCTAGCGGGAAGCTCCTACGAGCAGTACTTC
CASSTLAGSSYEQYF
>.|TRBJ2-6|TRBV9|.
TGTGCCAGCAAGGGGGGTTGGGGGTCCCCAGGGGCCAACGTCCTGACTTTC
CASKGGWGSPGANVLTF
>.|TRBJ2-1|TRBV18|TRBD2
TGTGCCAGCTCCCCGCCCAGCGGGATGTACAATGAGCAGTTCTTC
CASSPPSGMYNEQFF
>.|TRBJ1-2|TRBV18|.
TGTGCCAGCTCACTGAGGGGACTAAACTATGGCTACACCTTC
CASSLRGLNYGYTF
>.|TRBJ2-7|TRBV4-2|.
TGTGCCAGCAGCCAAGAACAGGAGGGTCTCTACGAGCAGTACTTC
CASSQEQEGLYEQYF
>once|TRBJ2-1|TRBV5-1|.
TGCGCCAGCAGCTTGAGTCAGGATTACAATGAGCAGTTCTTC
CASSLSQDYNEQFF
>few|TRBJ1-1|TRBV9|TRBD1
TGTGCCAGCAGCCCGTTGACAGGGGTGGGGACTGAAGCTTTCTTT
CASSPLTGVGTEAFF
>.|TRBJ2-1|TRBV6-1|TRBD1
TGTGCCAGCAGTGAATTACAGGGGGTAGGGGTGGTCTTC
CASSELQGVGVVF
>.|TRBJ1-2|TRBV7-9|.
TGTGCCAGCAGCAGGTCGCTCCAGGAAAAAGTCTATGGCTACACCTTC
CASSRSLQEKVYGYTF
>few|TRBJ2-7|TRBV7-6|.
TGTGCCAGCAGCTTAAGTTCCGGGGCTCGCTACGAGCAGTACTTC
CASSLSSGARYEQYF
>.|TRBJ1-1|TRBV27|.
TGTGCCAGCAGTTTGGGGGGCCGCACTGAAGCTTTCTTT
CASSLGGRTEAFF
>.|TRBJ2-1|TRBV29-1|TRBD2
TGCAGCGTTGGTGGGCGGGAGTACGAGCAGTTCTTC
CSVGGREYEQFF